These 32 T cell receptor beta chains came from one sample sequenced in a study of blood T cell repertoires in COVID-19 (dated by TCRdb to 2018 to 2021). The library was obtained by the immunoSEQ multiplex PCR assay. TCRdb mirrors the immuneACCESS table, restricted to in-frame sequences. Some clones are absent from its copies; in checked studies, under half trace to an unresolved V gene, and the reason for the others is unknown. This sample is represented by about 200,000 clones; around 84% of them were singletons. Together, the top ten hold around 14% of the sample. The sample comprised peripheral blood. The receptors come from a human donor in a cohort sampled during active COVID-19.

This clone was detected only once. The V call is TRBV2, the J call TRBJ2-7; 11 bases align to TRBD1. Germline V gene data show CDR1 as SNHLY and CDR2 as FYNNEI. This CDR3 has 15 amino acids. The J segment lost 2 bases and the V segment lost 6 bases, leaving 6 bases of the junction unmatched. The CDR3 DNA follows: TGTGCCAGCAGACCAAGGGACAGGGGGGCCTACGAGCAGTACTTC. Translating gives CASRPRDRGAYEQYF.

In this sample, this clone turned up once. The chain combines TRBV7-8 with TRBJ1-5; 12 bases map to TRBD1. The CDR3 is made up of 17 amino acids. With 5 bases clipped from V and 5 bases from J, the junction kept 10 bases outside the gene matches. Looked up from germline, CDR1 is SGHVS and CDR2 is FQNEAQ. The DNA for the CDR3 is TGTGCCAGCAGCCTCTCACCGGGACAGGGGGCTTATCAGCCCCAGCATTTT. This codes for CASSLSPGQGAYQPQHF.

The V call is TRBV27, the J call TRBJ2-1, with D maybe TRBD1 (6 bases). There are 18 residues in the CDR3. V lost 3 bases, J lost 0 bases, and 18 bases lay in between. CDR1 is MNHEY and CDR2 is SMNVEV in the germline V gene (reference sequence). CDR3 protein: CASSFLVTDRSSYNEQFF. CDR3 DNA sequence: TGTGCCAGCAGTTTCTTAGTAACCGACAGGAGCTCCTACAATGAGCAGTTCTTC.

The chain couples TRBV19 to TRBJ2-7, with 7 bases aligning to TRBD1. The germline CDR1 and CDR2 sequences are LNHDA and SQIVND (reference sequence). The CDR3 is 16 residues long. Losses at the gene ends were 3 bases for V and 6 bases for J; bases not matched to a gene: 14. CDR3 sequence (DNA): TGTGCCAGTAGTATGTTGGGACAGCCTCAACTGGGCGAGCAGTACTTC. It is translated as CASSMLGQPQLGEQYF.

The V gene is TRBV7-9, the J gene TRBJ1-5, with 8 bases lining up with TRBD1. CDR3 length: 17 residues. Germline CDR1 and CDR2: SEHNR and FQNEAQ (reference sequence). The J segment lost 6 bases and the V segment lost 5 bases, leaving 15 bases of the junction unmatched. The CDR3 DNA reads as TGTGCCAGCAGCCCAGGGGGCCGAGTGGCAGGGCTTCAGCCCCAGCATTTT. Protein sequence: CASSPGGRVAGLQPQHF.

The CDR3 nucleotides are TGTGCCAGCAGCACCGGACAGGGGGCGAGCACCATATATTTT. Its translation is CASSTGQGASTIYF. V is TRBV5-6 and J is TRBJ1-3; 11 bases are shared with TRBD1. J was trimmed by 9 bases and V by 4 bases; bases with no gene match: 6. This CDR3 spans 14 amino acids. CDR1 and CDR2 from the germline V gene are SGHDT and YYEEEE.

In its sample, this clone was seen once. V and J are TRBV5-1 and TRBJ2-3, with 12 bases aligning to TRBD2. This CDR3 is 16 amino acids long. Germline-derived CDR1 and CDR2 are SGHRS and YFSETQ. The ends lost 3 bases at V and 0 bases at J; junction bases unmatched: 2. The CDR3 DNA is TGCGCCAGCAGCTCGACTAGCGGGGGAAGCACAGATACGCAGTATTTT. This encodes CASSSTSGGSTDTQYF. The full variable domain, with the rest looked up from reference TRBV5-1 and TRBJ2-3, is KAGVTQTPRYLIKTRGQQVTLSCSPISGHRSVSWYQQTPGQGLQFLFEYFSETQRNKGNFPGRFSGRQFSNSRSEMNVSTLELGDSALYLCASSSTSGGSTDTQYFGPGTRLTVL.

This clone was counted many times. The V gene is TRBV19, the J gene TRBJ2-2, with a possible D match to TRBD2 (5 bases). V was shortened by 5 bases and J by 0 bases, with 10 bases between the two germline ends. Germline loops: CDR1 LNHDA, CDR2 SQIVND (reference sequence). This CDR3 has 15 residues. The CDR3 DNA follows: TGTGCCAGTAGTGAGGGCGGAGCGAACACCGGGGAGCTGTTTTTT. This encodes CASSEGGANTGELFF.

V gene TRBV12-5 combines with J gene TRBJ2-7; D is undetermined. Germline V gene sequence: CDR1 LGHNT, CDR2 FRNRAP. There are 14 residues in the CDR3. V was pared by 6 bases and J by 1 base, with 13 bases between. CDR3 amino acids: CASGPRMWSYEQYF. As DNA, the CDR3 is TGTGCTAGTGGCCCCAGGATGTGGTCCTACGAGCAGTACTTC.

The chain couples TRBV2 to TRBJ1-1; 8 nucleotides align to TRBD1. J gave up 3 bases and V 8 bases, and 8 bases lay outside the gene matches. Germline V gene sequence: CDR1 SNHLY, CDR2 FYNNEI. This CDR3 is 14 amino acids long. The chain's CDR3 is CASCQGAGYTEAFF. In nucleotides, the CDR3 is TGTGCCAGCTGTCAGGGGGCTGGGTACACTGAAGCTTTCTTT. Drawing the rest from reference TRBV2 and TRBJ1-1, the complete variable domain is EPEVTQTPSHQVTQMGQEVILRCVPISNHLYFYWYRQILGQKVEFLVSFYNNEISEKSEIFDDQFSVERPDGSNFTLKIRSTKLEDSAMYFCASCQGAGYTEAFFGQGTRLTVV.

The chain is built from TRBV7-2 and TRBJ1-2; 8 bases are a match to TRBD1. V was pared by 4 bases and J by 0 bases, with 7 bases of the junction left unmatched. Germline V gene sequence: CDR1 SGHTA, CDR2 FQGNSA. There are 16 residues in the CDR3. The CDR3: CASSSTGALANYGYTF. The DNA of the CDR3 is TGTGCCAGCAGCTCGACAGGGGCCCTAGCTAACTATGGCTACACCTTC.

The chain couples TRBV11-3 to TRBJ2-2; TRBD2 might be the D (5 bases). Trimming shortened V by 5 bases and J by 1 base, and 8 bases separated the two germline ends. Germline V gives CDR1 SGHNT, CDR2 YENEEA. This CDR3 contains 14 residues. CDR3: CASSPGGNTGELFF. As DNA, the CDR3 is TGTGCCAGCAGCCCCGGAGGGAACACCGGGGAGCTGTTTTTT.

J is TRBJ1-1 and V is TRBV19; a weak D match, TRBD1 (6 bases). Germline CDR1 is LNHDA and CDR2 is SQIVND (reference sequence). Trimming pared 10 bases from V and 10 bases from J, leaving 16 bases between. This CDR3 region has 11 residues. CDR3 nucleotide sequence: TGTGCCACAATGACAGGATTTGGAGCTTTCTTT. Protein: CATMTGFGAFF. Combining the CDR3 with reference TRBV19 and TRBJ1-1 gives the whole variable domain DGGITQSPKYLFRKEGQNVTLSCEQNLNHDAMYWYRQDPGQGLRLIYYSQIVNDFQKGDIAEGYSVSREKKESFPLTVTSAQKNPTAFYLCATMTGFGAFFGQGTRLTVV.

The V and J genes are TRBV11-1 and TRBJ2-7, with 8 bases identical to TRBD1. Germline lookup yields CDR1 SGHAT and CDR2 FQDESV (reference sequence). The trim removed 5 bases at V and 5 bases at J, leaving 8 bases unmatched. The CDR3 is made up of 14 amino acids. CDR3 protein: CASSPGDRFHEQYF. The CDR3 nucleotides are TGTGCCAGCAGCCCAGGGGACAGGTTCCACGAGCAGTACTTC.

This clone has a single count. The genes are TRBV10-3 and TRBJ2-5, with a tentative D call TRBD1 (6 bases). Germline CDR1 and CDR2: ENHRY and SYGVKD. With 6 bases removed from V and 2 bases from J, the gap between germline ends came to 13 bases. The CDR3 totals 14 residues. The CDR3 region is CAISGGQRQETQYF. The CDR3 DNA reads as TGTGCCATCAGCGGCGGACAGAGACAAGAGACCCAGTACTTC.

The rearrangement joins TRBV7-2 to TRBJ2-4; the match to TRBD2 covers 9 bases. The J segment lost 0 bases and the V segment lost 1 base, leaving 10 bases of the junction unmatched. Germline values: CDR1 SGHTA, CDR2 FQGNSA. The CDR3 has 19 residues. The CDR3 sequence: CASSLGLAERGLAKNIQYF. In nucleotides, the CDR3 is TGTGCCAGCAGCTTAGGACTAGCGGAGAGGGGCCTAGCCAAAAACATTCAGTACTTC.

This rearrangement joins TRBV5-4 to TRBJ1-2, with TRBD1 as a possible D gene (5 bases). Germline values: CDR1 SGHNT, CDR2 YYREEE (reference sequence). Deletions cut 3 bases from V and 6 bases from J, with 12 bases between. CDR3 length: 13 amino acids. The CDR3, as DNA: TGTGCCAGCAGCTCCCAGGGTCTGGATGGCTACACCTTC. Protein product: CASSSQGLDGYTF.

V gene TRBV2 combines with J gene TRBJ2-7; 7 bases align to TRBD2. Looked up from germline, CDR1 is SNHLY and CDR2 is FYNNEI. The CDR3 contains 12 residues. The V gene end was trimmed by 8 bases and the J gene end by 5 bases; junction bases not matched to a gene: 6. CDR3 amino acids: CASGGVGDEQYF. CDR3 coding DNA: TGTGCCAGCGGGGGGGTGGGCGACGAGCAGTACTTC.

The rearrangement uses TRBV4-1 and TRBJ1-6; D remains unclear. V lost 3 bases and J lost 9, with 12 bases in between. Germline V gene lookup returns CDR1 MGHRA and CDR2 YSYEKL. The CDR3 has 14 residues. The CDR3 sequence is CASSHRRPGSPLHF. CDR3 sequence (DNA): TGCGCCAGCAGCCATCGTAGGCCAGGTTCACCCCTCCACTTT.

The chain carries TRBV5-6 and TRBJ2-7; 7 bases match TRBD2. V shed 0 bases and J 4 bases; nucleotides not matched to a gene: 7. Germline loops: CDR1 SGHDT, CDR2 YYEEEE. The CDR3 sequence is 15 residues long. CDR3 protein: CASSLVSASGYEQYF. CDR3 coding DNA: TGTGCCAGCAGCTTGGTTTCGGCTAGCGGATACGAGCAGTACTTC.

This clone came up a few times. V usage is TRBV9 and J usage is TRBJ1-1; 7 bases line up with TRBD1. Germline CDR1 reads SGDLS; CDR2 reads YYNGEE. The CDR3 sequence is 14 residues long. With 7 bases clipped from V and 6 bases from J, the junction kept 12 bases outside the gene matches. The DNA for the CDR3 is TGTGCCAGCTCGTCTGAGACAGGGAGCCCTGAAGCTTTCTTT. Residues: CASSSETGSPEAFF.

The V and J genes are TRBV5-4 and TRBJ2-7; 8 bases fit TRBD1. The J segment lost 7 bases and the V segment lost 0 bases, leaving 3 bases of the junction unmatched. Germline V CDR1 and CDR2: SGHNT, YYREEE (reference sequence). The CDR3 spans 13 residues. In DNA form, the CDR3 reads TGTGCCAGCAGCTTGGCCACAGGGGGAGAGCAGTACTTC. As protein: CASSLATGGEQYF.

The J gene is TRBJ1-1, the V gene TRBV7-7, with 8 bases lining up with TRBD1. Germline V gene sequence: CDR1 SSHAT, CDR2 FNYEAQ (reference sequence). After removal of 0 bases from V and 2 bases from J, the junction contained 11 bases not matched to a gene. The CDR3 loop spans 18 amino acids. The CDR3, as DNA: TGTGCCAGCAGCTTAGCCGACAGGGGAGAGGAGGTAAACACTGAAGCTTTCTTT. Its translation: CASSLADRGEEVNTEAFF.

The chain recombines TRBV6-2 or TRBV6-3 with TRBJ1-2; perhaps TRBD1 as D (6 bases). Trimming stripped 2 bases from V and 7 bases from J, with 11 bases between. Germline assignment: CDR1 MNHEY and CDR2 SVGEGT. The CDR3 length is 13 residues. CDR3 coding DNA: TGTGCCAGCAGTTACGCAGGGGTTGGTGGCTACACCTTC. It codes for CASSYAGVGGYTF.

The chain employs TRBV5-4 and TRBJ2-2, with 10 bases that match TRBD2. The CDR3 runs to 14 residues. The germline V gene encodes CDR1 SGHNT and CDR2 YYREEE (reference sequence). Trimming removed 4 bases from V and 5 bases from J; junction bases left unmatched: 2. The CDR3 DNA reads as TGTGCCAGCAGCCCGGGACTAGCGACCGGGGAGCTGTTTTTT. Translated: CASSPGLATGELFF.

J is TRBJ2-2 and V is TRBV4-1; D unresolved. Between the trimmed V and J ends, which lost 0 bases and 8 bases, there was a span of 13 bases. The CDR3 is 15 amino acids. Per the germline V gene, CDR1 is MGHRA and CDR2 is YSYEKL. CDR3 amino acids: CASSQEGLERGELFF. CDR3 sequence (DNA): TGCGCCAGCAGCCAAGAGGGTCTAGAGAGGGGGGAGCTGTTTTTT.

The CDR3 spells CASSLIVAGVSDTQYF. The CDR3 DNA sequence: TGTGCCAGCAGCTTAATTGTGGCGGGAGTATCGGATACGCAGTATTTT. This chain connects TRBV7-9 to TRBJ2-3; TRBD2 agrees at 7 bases. Germline trimming cut 2 bases from V and 6 bases from J; bases unmatched to any gene: 11. This CDR3 contains 16 residues. In germline, CDR1 is SEHNR, CDR2 FQNEAQ (reference sequence). The variable domain in full, completed from reference TRBV7-9 and TRBJ2-3, reads DTGVSQNPRHKITKRGQNVTFRCDPISEHNRLYWYRQTLGQGPEFLTYFQNEAQLEKSRLLSDRFSAERPKGSFSTLEIQRTEQGDSAMYLCASSLIVAGVSDTQYFGPGTRLTVL.

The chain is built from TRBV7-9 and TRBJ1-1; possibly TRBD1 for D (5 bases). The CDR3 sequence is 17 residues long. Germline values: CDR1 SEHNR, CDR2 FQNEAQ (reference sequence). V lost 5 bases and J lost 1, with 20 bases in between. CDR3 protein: CASSTEAWQGQNTEAFF. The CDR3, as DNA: TGTGCCAGCAGCACAGAAGCGTGGCAGGGCCAGAACACTGAAGCTTTCTTT.

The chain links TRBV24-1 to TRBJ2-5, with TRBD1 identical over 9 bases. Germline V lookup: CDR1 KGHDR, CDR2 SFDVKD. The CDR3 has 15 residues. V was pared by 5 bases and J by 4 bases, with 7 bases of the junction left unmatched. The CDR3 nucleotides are TGTGCCACCAGTGTCTCCGGGACAGGGACAGAGACCCAGTACTTC. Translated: CATSVSGTGTETQYF.

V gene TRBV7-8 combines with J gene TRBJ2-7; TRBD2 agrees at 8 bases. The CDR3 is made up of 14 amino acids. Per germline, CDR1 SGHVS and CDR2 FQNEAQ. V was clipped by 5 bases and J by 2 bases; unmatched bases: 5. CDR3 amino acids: CASSPGLETYEQYF. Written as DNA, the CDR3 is TGTGCCAGCAGCCCGGGACTAGAAACCTACGAGCAGTACTTC.

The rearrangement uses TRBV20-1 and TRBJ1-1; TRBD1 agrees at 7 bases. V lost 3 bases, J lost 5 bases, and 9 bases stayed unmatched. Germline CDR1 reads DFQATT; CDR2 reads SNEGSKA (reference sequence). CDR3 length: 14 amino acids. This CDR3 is CSASFAGGNTEAFF. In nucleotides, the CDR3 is TGCAGTGCTAGTTTTGCAGGGGGAAATACTGAAGCTTTCTTT.

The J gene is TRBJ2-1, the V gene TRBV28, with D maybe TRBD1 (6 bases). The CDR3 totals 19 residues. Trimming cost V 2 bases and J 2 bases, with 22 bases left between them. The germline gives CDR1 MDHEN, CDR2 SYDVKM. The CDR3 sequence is CASSLTRGLRVLPYNEQFF. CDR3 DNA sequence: TGTGCCAGCAGTTTAACGAGGGGGTTAAGGGTACTACCCTACAATGAGCAGTTCTTC.